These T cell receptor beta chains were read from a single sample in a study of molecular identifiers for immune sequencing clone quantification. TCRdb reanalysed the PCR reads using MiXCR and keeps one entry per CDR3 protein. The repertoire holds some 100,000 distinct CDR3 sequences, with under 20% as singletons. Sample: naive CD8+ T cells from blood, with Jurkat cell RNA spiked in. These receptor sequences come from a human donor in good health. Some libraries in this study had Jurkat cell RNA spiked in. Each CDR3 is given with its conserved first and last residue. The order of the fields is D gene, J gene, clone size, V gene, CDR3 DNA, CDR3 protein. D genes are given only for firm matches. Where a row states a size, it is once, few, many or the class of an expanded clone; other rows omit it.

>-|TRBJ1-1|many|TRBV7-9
TGTGCCAGCAGCCTTTCGGCACCTGAAGCTTTCTTT
CASSLSAPEAFF
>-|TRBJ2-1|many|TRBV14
TGTGCCAGCAGCCTGAAAGGGACTCCAAATGAGCAGTTCTTC
CASSLKGTPNEQFF
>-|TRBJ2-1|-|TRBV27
TGTGCCAGCACCCTGTATGGTGGGGCTAGCTCCTACAATGAGCAGTTCTTC
CASTLYGGASSYNEQFF
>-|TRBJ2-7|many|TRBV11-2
TGTGCCAGCAGCTACTACAGGGATCGCGAGCAGTACTTC
CASSYYRDREQYF
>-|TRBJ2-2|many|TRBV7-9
TGTGCCAGCAGCTTTGCGGGGCAGGGCGACACCGGGGAGCTGTTTTTT
CASSFAGQGDTGELFF
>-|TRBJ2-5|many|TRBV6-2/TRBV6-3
TGTGCCAGCAGGGAACAAGAGACCCAGTACTTC
CASREQETQYF
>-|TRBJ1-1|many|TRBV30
TGTGCCTGGAGTGTGGGCATGAACACTGAAGCTTTCTTT
CAWSVGMNTEAFF
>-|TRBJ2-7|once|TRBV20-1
TGCAGTGTTCTCAGGGTCAGCTCCTACGAGCAGTACTTC
CSVLRVSSYEQYF
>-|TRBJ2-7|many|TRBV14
TGTGCCAGCAGCCGTACAGGGACCTACTACGAGCAGTACTTC
CASSRTGTYYEQYF
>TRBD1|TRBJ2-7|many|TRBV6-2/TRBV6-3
TGTGCCAGCAGCCGTTCGGACAGGGAACTCGACTACGAGCAGTACTTC
CASSRSDRELDYEQYF
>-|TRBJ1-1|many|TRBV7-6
TGTGCCAGCAGCCGACTAAGGGTCGGGGCCTTGGGGAACACTGAAGCTTTCTTT
CASSRLRVGALGNTEAFF
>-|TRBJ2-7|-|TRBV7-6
TGTGCCAGCAGCACTACCGAAGGGGTCTACGAGCAGTACTTC
CASSTTEGVYEQYF
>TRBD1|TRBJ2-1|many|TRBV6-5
TGTGCCAGCAGCACAGGGGATTTGTTAGACAATGAGCAGTTCTTC
CASSTGDLLDNEQFF
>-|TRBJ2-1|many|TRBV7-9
TGTGCCAGCAGGAGGACTGCTACCTACAATGAGCAGTTCTTC
CASRRTATYNEQFF
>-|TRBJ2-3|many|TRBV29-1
TGCAGCGTTCTTCCCTTTAGCACAGATACGCAGTATTTT
CSVLPFSTDTQYF
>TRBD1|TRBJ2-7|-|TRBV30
TGTGCCTGGTCGACAGGGGATTCGTACGAGCAGTACTTC
CAWSTGDSYEQYF
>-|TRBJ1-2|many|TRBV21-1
TGTGCCAGCAGCAAAGACATCACAGGGGAGTACACCTTC
CASSKDITGEYTF
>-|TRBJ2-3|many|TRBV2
TGTGCCAGCAGTCCGTTTACAGGGAGCCTAAGCGCAGATACGCAGTATTTT
CASSPFTGSLSADTQYF
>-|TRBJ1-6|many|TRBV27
TGTGCCAGCAGTCAGGGGTGGGGTTCACCCCTCCACTTT
CASSQGWGSPLHF
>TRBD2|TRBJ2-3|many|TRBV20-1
TGCAGTGCTAGAGCTAGGGAAATAGCGGGGGCGTTCACAGATACGCAGTATTTT
CSARAREIAGAFTDTQYF
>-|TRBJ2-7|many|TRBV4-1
TGCGCCAGCAGCCCAGAGGAAGGGACACCCTACGAGCAGTACTTC
CASSPEEGTPYEQYF
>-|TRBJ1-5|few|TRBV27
TGTGCCAGCAGTTTACAGGGAAGCAATCAGCCCCAGCATTTT
CASSLQGSNQPQHF
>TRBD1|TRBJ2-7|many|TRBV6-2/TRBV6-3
TGTGCCAGCGAAACCAAGACAGGGATCGACTACGAGCAGTACTTC
CASETKTGIDYEQYF
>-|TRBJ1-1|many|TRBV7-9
TGTGCCAGCAGCTTTCTGACTGAAGCTTTCTTT
CASSFLTEAFF
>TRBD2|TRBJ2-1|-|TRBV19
TGTGCCAGTAGTCCGCGGACTAGCGGGGGCGAGCAGTTCTTC
CASSPRTSGGEQFF
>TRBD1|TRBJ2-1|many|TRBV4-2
TGTGCCAGCAGCCAAGCGGGACAGGGGGCGGGGAATGAGCAGTTCTTC
CASSQAGQGAGNEQFF
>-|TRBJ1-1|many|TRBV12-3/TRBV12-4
TGTGCCAGCAGGCTCCCGGGACCCCCGAAGGTGGGTGAAGCTTTCTTT
CASRLPGPPKVGEAFF
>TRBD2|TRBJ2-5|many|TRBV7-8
TGTGCCAGCAGCTTCCTAGCGGGGGGGCAAGAGACCCAGTACTTC
CASSFLAGGQETQYF
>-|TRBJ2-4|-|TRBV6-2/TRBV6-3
TGTGCCAGTAGATACTCAGGATCAAAGTACTTC
CASRYSGSKYF
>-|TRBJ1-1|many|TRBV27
TGTGCCAGCAGTCCCCCGGGGGGGGCGACTTTCTTT
CASSPPGGATFF
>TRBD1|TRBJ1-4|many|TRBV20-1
TGCAGTGCTAGATCCTACGACAGGGTGGAGGAAAAACTGTTTTTT
CSARSYDRVEEKLFF
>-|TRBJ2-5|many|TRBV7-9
TGTGCCAGCAGTCTTCCTAGAGCAGAGACCCAGTACTTC
CASSLPRAETQYF
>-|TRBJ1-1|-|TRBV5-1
TGCGCCAGCAGCTTCGCGAACACTGGAGCTTTCTTT
CASSFANTGAFF
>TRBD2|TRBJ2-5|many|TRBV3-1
TGTGCCAGCACCCCGGGAGTCGGGCTAGCGGGAGAAGAGACCCAGTACTTC
CASTPGVGLAGEETQYF